Given below is one T cell receptor beta chain in context. Trimming removed 6 bases from V and 3 bases from J, with 14 bases in between. The CDR3 consists of 14 residues. From germline, CDR1 is SEHNR and CDR2 FQNEAQ (reference sequence). Assay used: immunoSEQ multiplex PCR; TCRdb lists only in-frame clones, some missing. Of about 2.2 million clones listed, over 85% are singletons. This entry belongs to a study of shared clonotypes between healthy human individuals. The naive CD8 population came from CD45RO-negative cells selected for CCR7, without terminally differentiated effector memory CD45RA+ cells.

The source material was naive CD8+ T cells from PBMCs. The TCR was taken from a man aged 18 to 30 in good health. Some clones in this sample may be carry-over from other donors' samples. The rearrangement joins TRBV7-9 to TRBJ1-2; maybe TRBD1 (5 bases). The CDR3 region has the DNA TGTGCCAGCAGTTCCGGGGCATGGGACTATGGCTACACCTTC. Translated: CASSSGAWDYGYTF.